Following are 19 T cell receptor beta chains from one sample sequenced in a study of T-cell reconstitution after alpha-beta-depleted transplantation in children. Unique molecular identifiers were used in preparing the TCRbeta library. TCRdb re-analysed the PCR reads in MiXCR, keeping a single row per CDR3 protein. Of approximately 190,000 distinct CDR3 sequences listed, about 6% are singletons. The specimen comprised PBMCs, sampled before TCRalphabeta/CD19-depleted stem cell transplant. Every receptor here comes from a girl under three years old with combined immunodeficiency, due to receive a stem cell transplant.

This clonotype was counted at least ten times. This chain links TRBV28 with TRBJ2-1; 11 bases are shared with TRBD2. The CDR3 contains 15 residues. Germline V CDR1 and CDR2: MDHEN, SYDVKM. J gave up 4 bases and V 6 bases, and 5 bases lay outside the gene matches. CDR3 bases: TGTGCCAGCAGACCGGGACTAGCGGTTTACAATGAGCAGTTCTTC. Protein sequence: CASRPGLAVYNEQFF.

V gene TRBV7-6 combines with J gene TRBJ2-6; 8 bases line up with TRBD1. The CDR3 is 19 amino acids. CDR1 and CDR2 from the germline V gene are SGHVS and FNYEAQ. After removal of 5 bases from V and 2 bases from J, the junction contained 14 bases not matched to a gene. The CDR3 here is CASSPFGTGLVAGANVLTF. The CDR3 nucleotides are TGTGCCAGCAGCCCCTTCGGGACAGGTCTGGTCGCTGGGGCCAACGTCCTGACTTTC.

This clonotype was seen ten or more times. The V gene is TRBV29-1, the J gene TRBJ2-1, with 7 bases aligning to TRBD1. CDR1 and CDR2 from the germline V gene are SQVTM and ANQGSEA. This CDR3 contains 15 residues. V was clipped by 1 base and J by 6 bases; unmatched bases: 9. For the CDR3, the DNA is TGCAGCGTTGAAGGGACAGGAGCTACTCCCAATGAGCAGTTCTTC. As protein: CSVEGTGATPNEQFF.

The CDR3 protein is CSAKYPLAGGPGTDTQYF. CDR3 bases: TGCAGTGCTAAGTATCCCCTAGCGGGGGGTCCGGGCACAGATACGCAGTATTTT. The chain employs TRBV20-1 and TRBJ2-3; 11 nucleotides match TRBD2. CDR3 size: 18 residues. CDR1 is DFQATT and CDR2 is SNEGSKA in the germline V gene (reference sequence). The ends lost 4 bases at V and 1 base at J; junction bases unmatched: 13.

This clonotype was detected ten times or more. CDR3 residues: CSAAASRGSSGEFF. As DNA, the CDR3 is TGCAGTGCTGCGGCCAGTCGAGGAAGTAGCGGGGAGTTCTTC. The chain combines TRBV20-1 with TRBJ2-1, with TRBD2 matching 8 bases. The V gene end was trimmed by 5 bases and the J gene end by 14 bases; junction bases not matched to a gene: 17. The CDR3 has 14 residues. CDR1 and CDR2 (germline): DFQATT, SNEGSKA (reference sequence).

This clonotype was seen many times. The genes are TRBV20-1 and TRBJ2-1; 8 bases line up with TRBD2. From germline, CDR1 is DFQATT and CDR2 SNEGSKA (reference sequence). The junction had 10 bases not matched to a gene; V was cut back by 0 bases and J by 6 bases. This CDR3 spans 16 amino acids. This chain's CDR3 is CSARDPTGLVVNEQFF. The CDR3 DNA sequence: TGCAGTGCTAGAGATCCGACGGGACTAGTTGTCAATGAGCAGTTCTTC.

This clonotype was counted at least ten times. The V call is TRBV6-5, the J call TRBJ2-7; D assignment may be TRBD1 or TRBD2 (5 bases each). Trimming removed 6 bases from V and 0 bases from J, with 12 bases in between. CDR3 length: 14 residues. Germline lookup yields CDR1 MNHEY and CDR2 SVGAGI. CDR3 region: CASSPGTFSYEQYF. The DNA for the CDR3 is TGTGCCAGCAGCCCCGGGACGTTCTCCTACGAGCAGTACTTC.

There are many counts of this clonotype. The rearrangement joins TRBV7-3 to TRBJ2-3, with 8 bases identical to TRBD2. CDR1 and CDR2 from the germline V gene are SGHTA and FQGTGA. The CDR3 totals 16 residues. V was clipped by 1 base and J by 4 bases; unmatched bases: 7. In DNA form, the CDR3 reads TGTGCCAGCAGCTTAATCAGCGGGAGTGGTGCAGATACGCAGTATTTT. This sequence encodes CASSLISGSGADTQYF.

This clonotype was observed a handful of times. This sequence joins TRBV29-1 and TRBJ2-5; D remains unclear. The CDR3 loop spans 10 amino acids. Germline V gives CDR1 SQVTM, CDR2 ANQGSEA. V was pared by 7 bases and J by 7 bases, with 10 bases between. As DNA, the CDR3 is TGCAGCGAACAATGGGGGACCCAGTACTTC. Protein sequence: CSEQWGTQYF.

This clonotype showed up many times. This sequence joins TRBV7-2 and TRBJ2-7, with D perhaps TRBD1 or TRBD2 (5 bases each). This CDR3 has 13 residues. Germline V gene sequence: CDR1 SGHTA, CDR2 FQGNSA. Trimming removed 2 bases from V and 4 bases from J, with 9 bases in between. The CDR3 here is CASSLWGSYEQYF. DNA for the CDR3: TGTGCCAGCAGCTTATGGGGGTCTTACGAGCAGTACTTC.

There are many counts of this clonotype. The chain links TRBV25-1 to TRBJ2-3; D not certain. This CDR3 contains 12 residues. Germline CDR1 reads MGHDK; CDR2 reads SYGVNS. V lost 8 bases and J lost 4, with 10 bases in between. DNA of the CDR3: TGTGCCAGCGCCCTAGAGTCAGATACGCAGTATTTT. Its translation is CASALESDTQYF.

This chain joins TRBV27 and TRBJ2-1; TRBD1 might be the D (6 bases). V was cut by 4 bases and J by 5 bases, with 21 bases left in between. The CDR3 extends over 17 amino acids. The germline V gene has CDR1 MNHEY and CDR2 SMNVEV (reference sequence). CDR3 region: CASSSRGPNPPDNEQFF. The DNA for the CDR3 is TGTGCCAGCAGTTCCAGGGGCCCCAATCCCCCCGACAATGAGCAGTTCTTC.

This clonotype has ten or more counts. The chain employs TRBV5-1 and TRBJ2-1, with D uncertain. The CDR3 length is 15 residues. Looked up from germline, CDR1 is SGHRS and CDR2 is YFSETQ. Trimming removed 6 bases at V and 5 bases at J, with 18 bases between. The CDR3 loop is CASTLASLTHNEQFF. In nucleotides, the CDR3 is TGCGCCAGCACCCTGGCTTCCCTGACCCACAATGAGCAGTTCTTC.

This clonotype was recorded at least ten times. The gene calls are TRBV20-1 and TRBJ2-7; perhaps D is TRBD1 or TRBD2 (5 bases each). V was pared by 3 bases and J by 0 bases, with 9 bases between. Germline V CDR1 and CDR2: DFQATT, SNEGSKA (reference sequence). The CDR3 runs 13 residues. The CDR3 protein is CSASGTHSYEQYF. The CDR3 DNA reads as TGCAGTGCTAGCGGGACGCACTCCTACGAGCAGTACTTC.

In the case of this clonotype: A read error may be the cause here, since a much bigger clone is one base away. This chain links TRBV9 with TRBJ2-7; a possible D gene is TRBD2 (7 bases). The CDR3 loop spans 17 amino acids. Germline loops: CDR1 SGDLS, CDR2 YYNGEE. V was cut by 0 bases and J by 2 bases, with 18 bases left in between. DNA of the CDR3: TGTGCCAGCAGCGTAGTGGTGGGGGGGCTAAGGACCTACGAGCAGTACTTC. Amino acid sequence: CASSVVVGGLRTYEQYF.

This clonotype was counted ten times or more. This sequence joins TRBV29-1 and TRBJ1-1, with D possibly TRBD1 on 5 matching bases. CDR1 is SQVTM and CDR2 is ANQGSEA in the germline V gene. Trimming left V 8 bases short and J 0 bases short, with 10 bases between. The length of the CDR3 is 12 residues. The DNA of the CDR3 is TGCAGCTGGGGCAGCATGAACACTGAAGCTTTCTTT. Translated, it gives CSWGSMNTEAFF.

There are many counts of this clonotype. The chain has TRBV5-1 and TRBJ2-1; D remains unclear. V was shortened by 2 bases and J by 4 bases, with 13 bases between the two germline ends. CDR1 is SGHRS, CDR2 YFSETQ, per germline. The CDR3 extends over 15 amino acids. The CDR3 loop is CASSFRIRNYNEQFF. The CDR3, as DNA: TGCGCCAGCAGCTTCAGGATTCGTAATTACAATGAGCAGTTCTTC.

This sequence joins TRBV4-1 and TRBJ2-3; possible D gene TRBD2, 5 bases. This CDR3 spans 13 amino acids. The germline CDR1 and CDR2 sequences are MGHRA and YSYEKL. Deletions cut 4 bases from V and 2 bases from J, with 7 bases between. The CDR3 sequence is CASSREFTDTQYF. The CDR3 DNA is TGCGCCAGCAGCCGGGAGTTCACAGATACGCAGTATTTT.

This clonotype came up many times. The rearrangement links TRBV7-2 to TRBJ2-7, with D maybe TRBD1 (5 bases). The CDR3 is made up of 14 amino acids. CDR1 is SGHTA and CDR2 is FQGNSA in the germline V gene. V was shortened by 0 bases and J by 6 bases, with 12 bases between the two germline ends. CDR3 sequence (DNA): TGTGCCAGCAGCTTAGCCAGAGACAGCCTCGAGCAGTACTTC. Protein product: CASSLARDSLEQYF.